Each of the 3 T cell receptor beta chains below was sequenced from the same sample in a study of cytomegalovirus exposure and HLA in healthy donors. The PCR contained 60 Vbeta and 13 Jbeta primers. TCRdb's table, derived via immunoSEQ multiplex PCR, lists solely in-frame clones and lacks some. The profile shows about 94,000 clones, 75% to 80% of them singletons. Sequenced material: PBMCs. These receptors originate from a woman in her thirties or forties in good health and CMV-seronegative.

This clone was counted once. The V call is TRBV6-6, the J call TRBJ2-1; 9 positions agree with TRBD2. In germline, CDR1 is MNHNY, CDR2 SVGAGI (reference sequence). There are 16 residues in the CDR3. V lost 4 bases and J lost 0; bases outside the gene matches: 4. CDR3 sequence (DNA): TGTGCCAGCAGTTCCAAGCGGGGGGACTCCTACAATGAGCAGTTCTTC. Translated: CASSSKRGDSYNEQFF.

This chain uses TRBV2 with TRBJ2-2; TRBD1 matches at 9 bases. The junction had 5 bases not matched to a gene; V was cut back by 2 bases and J by 7 bases. Germline V gene sequence: CDR1 SNHLY, CDR2 FYNNEI. The CDR3 length is 15 residues. The CDR3 DNA sequence: TGTGCCAGCAGTGAAATCGGACAGGGGTACGGGGAGCTGTTTTTT. Its translation: CASSEIGQGYGELFF.

The chain joins TRBV5-1 to TRBJ2-3; D is uncertain. Germline CDR1 is SGHRS and CDR2 is YFSETQ. The ends were cut back, 4 bases at V and 2 bases at J, with 14 bases in the middle. This CDR3 region has 15 residues. The CDR3 DNA reads TGCGCCAGCAGCCATAAGACTGGAGACACAGATACGCAGTATTTT. This encodes CASSHKTGDTDTQYF.